This T cell receptor (beta chain) derives from a study of T cell responses to AZD1222 COVID-19 vaccine. Findings and limits, study-wide: In all cases, repertoires were sampled only after the peak T cell response.

Trimming removed 5 bases at V and 6 bases at J, with 14 bases between. The germline gives CDR1 SEHNR, CDR2 FQNEAQ (reference sequence). CDR3 length: 14 amino acids. This clone was seen at least ten times. What it binds is not known. Sequencing was performed with immunoSEQ multiplex PCR; in TCRdb, only in-frame clones are kept and a portion is missing. Of 140,000 or so clones in the sample, 88% were seen once. The chain links TRBV7-9 to TRBJ2-1; D could derive from TRBD1 or TRBD2 (6 bases each). The sample in question was peripheral blood, obtained 28 days after the second AZD1222 dose. The sequence was obtained from an adult who received the AZD1222 COVID-19 vaccine. The CDR3 loop is CASSGAEGGNEQFF. The CDR3, as DNA: TGTGCCAGCAGCGGCGCCGAGGGGGGCAATGAGCAGTTCTTC.